Listed below are T cell receptor beta chains from one sample, sequenced in a study of blood T cell repertoires in COVID-19. Assay used: immunoSEQ multiplex PCR; TCRdb lists only in-frame clones, some missing. Among over 250,000 clones listed, approximately 89% were seen once. Sequences were obtained from peripheral blood. The source of these receptors is a woman aged 50 to 65 with acute or convalescent COVID-19. The CDR3 runs from the conserved cysteine through the conserved F or W. The D gene is left open where the match is weak. Size values are once, few and many counts, or a class for expanded clones, and some rows have none.

CDR3aa | CDR3nt | abundance | d_gene | j_gene | v_gene
CASGGSTNEKLFF | TGTGCCAGCGGCGGATCAACTAATGAAAAACTGTTTTTT | NA | NA | TRBJ1-4 | TRBV3-1/TRBV3-2
CASSLGRYGYTF | TGTGCCAGCAGTTTAGGGCGCTATGGCTACACCTTC | NA | NA | TRBJ1-2 | TRBV28
CASSVDGSNQPQHF | TGTGCCAGCAGCGTAGACGGGAGCAATCAGCCCCAGCATTTT | NA | NA | TRBJ1-5 | TRBV9
CASSVHGGSTEAFF | TGTGCCAGCAGTGTCCATGGGGGGTCTACTGAAGCTTTCTTT | NA | NA | TRBJ1-1 | TRBV6-4
CARSAAGTSGRGGYNEQFF | TGTGCCCGCAGCGCGGCCGGGACTAGCGGGAGGGGGGGCTACAATGAGCAGTTCTTC | NA | TRBD2 | TRBJ2-1 | TRBV9
CATTPGQGTGELFF | TGTGCCACCACCCCGGGACAGGGGACCGGGGAGCTGTTTTTT | NA | TRBD1 | TRBJ2-2 | TRBV24-1
CASSSGVGAGELFF | TGCGCCAGCAGCTCAGGAGTAGGGGCCGGGGAGCTGTTTTTT | NA | NA | TRBJ2-2 | TRBV5-1
CAIVDRRNIQYF | TGTGCCATAGTCGACAGAAGAAACATTCAGTACTTC | NA | NA | TRBJ2-4 | TRBV2
CASSNGQGHHEQYF | TGTGCCAGCAGTAACGGGCAGGGTCACCACGAGCAGTACTTC | NA | NA | TRBJ2-7 | TRBV27
CASSRDRSSGNTIYF | TGTGCCAGCAGCCGAGACAGGAGCTCTGGAAACACCATATATTTT | NA | NA | TRBJ1-3 | TRBV13
CASSYFGGLAGFLSYEQYF | TGTGCCAGCAGTTACTTCGGGGGGCTAGCGGGCTTTTTGAGCTACGAGCAGTACTTC | NA | TRBD2 | TRBJ2-7 | TRBV28
CASRATGGERSPLHF | TGTGCCAGCAGGGCGACAGGGGGCGAACGATCACCCCTCCACTTT | NA | TRBD1 | TRBJ1-6 | TRBV7-3
CSVDDRFEAFF | TGCAGCGTTGACGACAGATTTGAAGCTTTCTTT | NA | NA | TRBJ1-1 | TRBV29-1
CASSSTRDRDYGYTF | TGTGCCAGTAGTTCGACACGGGACAGGGACTATGGCTACACCTTC | NA | TRBD1 | TRBJ1-2 | TRBV19
CASSQTGYGYTF | TGTGCCAGCAGCCAGACAGGCTATGGCTACACCTTC | NA | NA | TRBJ1-2 | TRBV5-6
CASSTSGTTQETQYF | TGTGCCAGCAGTACTTCCGGGACTACTCAAGAGACCCAGTACTTC | NA | TRBD2 | TRBJ2-5 | TRBV6-2/TRBV6-3
CASSSSGRGSYEQYF | TGCGCCAGCAGCTCAAGCGGGAGAGGGTCCTACGAGCAGTACTTC | NA | TRBD2 | TRBJ2-7 | TRBV5-1
CASSLLGITDTQYF | TGTGCCAGCAGCTTACTCGGTATCACAGATACGCAGTATTTT | NA | NA | TRBJ2-3 | TRBV7-2
CASSPAAEIRNYGYTF | TGTGCCAGCTCACCGGCAGCGGAAATTCGTAACTATGGCTACACCTTC | NA | NA | TRBJ1-2 | TRBV18
CASSPRNEQFF | TGTGCCAGCAGTCCCAGGAATGAGCAGTTCTTC | NA | NA | TRBJ2-1 | TRBV12-3/TRBV12-4
CASSYSRITGLYF | TGTGCCAGCAGTTACTCCAGGATCACTGGGCTGTACTTC | few | NA | TRBJ2-7 | TRBV6-2/TRBV6-3
CASSTGQATGELFF | TGCGCCAGCAGCACAGGACAGGCGACCGGGGAGCTGTTTTTT | NA | TRBD1 | TRBJ2-2 | TRBV5-1
CASSQLAGGTYNEQFF | TGTGCCAGCAGCCAACTAGCGGGGGGAACCTACAATGAGCAGTTCTTC | NA | TRBD2 | TRBJ2-1 | TRBV3-1/TRBV3-2
CASSLAPGQGRPLHF | TGCGCCAGCAGCTTGGCCCCGGGACAGGGAAGACCCCTCCACTTT | NA | TRBD1 | TRBJ1-6 | TRBV5-1
CASSQGLADTDTQYF | TGTGCCAGCAGCCAGGGACTAGCCGACACAGATACGCAGTATTTT | NA | TRBD2 | TRBJ2-3 | TRBV7-9
CASSFSQGATNEKLFF | TGTGCCAGCAGTTTTTCTCAGGGGGCAACTAATGAAAAACTGTTTTTT | NA | TRBD1 | TRBJ1-4 | TRBV27
CASSASDTEAFF | TGTGCCAGCAGTGCAAGCGACACTGAAGCTTTCTTT | NA | NA | TRBJ1-1 | TRBV2
CATSEASASYNEQFF | TGTGCCACCAGTGAGGCTAGCGCTTCCTACAATGAGCAGTTCTTC | few | NA | TRBJ2-1 | TRBV24-1
CASSEAAHTGELFF | TGTGCCAGCAGTGAAGCGGCCCACACCGGGGAGCTGTTTTTT | NA | NA | TRBJ2-2 | TRBV25-1
CASAELTDTQYF | TGCGCCAGCGCCGAACTCACAGATACGCAGTATTTT | NA | NA | TRBJ2-3 | TRBV5-1
CASSIREGWTEAFF | TGTGCCAGTAGTATAAGGGAGGGTTGGACTGAAGCTTTCTTT | NA | NA | TRBJ1-1 | TRBV19
CASSLNRANQETQYF | TGTGCCAGCAGCTTGAACAGGGCTAACCAAGAGACCCAGTACTTC | NA | NA | TRBJ2-5 | TRBV7-3
CASSPHARAGQIHFF | TGTGCCAGCTCACCCCACGCGCGGGCAGGCCAAATACATTTCTTC | NA | NA | TRBJ2-1 | TRBV18
CASSYTGNYGYTF | TGTGCCAGCAGCTATACAGGGAACTATGGCTACACCTTC | once | NA | TRBJ1-2 | TRBV7-2
CASCLGRVGEQYF | TGTGCCAGCTGTTTGGGCAGGGTGGGAGAGCAGTACTTC | NA | NA | TRBJ2-7 | TRBV12-3/TRBV12-4
CASSPRLEEKLFF | TGTGCCAGCTCACCAAGGTTGGAGGAAAAACTGTTTTTT | once | NA | TRBJ1-4 | TRBV18
CASSRLAGGGEQFF | TGTGCCAGCAGCCGACTAGCGGGAGGGGGTGAGCAGTTCTTC | NA | TRBD2 | TRBJ2-1 | TRBV6-4
CASSSLLGQSNEKLFF | TGTGCCAGCAGTTCCCTGCTAGGACAGAGTAATGAAAAACTGTTTTTT | NA | NA | TRBJ1-4 | TRBV28
CSVLGSNYGYTF | TGCAGCGTTCTAGGCAGCAACTATGGCTACACCTTC | NA | NA | TRBJ1-2 | TRBV29-1
CSRNRERAQETQYF | TGCAGCCGTAACAGGGAAAGGGCCCAAGAGACCCAGTACTTC | NA | NA | TRBJ2-5 | TRBV29-1
CASSLGVGGMEETQYF | TGTGCCAGCAGCTTAGGGGTCGGGGGAATGGAAGAGACCCAGTACTTC | once | NA | TRBJ2-5 | TRBV7-9